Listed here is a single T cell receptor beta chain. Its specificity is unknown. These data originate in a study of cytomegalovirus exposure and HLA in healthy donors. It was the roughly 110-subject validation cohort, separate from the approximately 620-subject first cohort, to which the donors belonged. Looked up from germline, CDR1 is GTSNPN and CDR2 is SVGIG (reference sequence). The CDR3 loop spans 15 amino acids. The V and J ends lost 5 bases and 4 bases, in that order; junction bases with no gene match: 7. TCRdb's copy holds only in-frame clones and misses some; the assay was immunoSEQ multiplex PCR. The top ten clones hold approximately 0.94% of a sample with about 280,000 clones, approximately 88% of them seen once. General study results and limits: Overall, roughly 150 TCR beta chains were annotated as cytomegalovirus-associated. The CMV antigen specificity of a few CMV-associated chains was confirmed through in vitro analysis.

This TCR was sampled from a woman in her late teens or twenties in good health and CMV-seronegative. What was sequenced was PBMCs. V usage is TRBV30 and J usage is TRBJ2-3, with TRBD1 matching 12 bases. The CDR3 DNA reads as TGTGCCTGGGCCGACGGGACAGGGGGCCCAGATACGCAGTATTTT. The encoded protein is CAWADGTGGPDTQYF.